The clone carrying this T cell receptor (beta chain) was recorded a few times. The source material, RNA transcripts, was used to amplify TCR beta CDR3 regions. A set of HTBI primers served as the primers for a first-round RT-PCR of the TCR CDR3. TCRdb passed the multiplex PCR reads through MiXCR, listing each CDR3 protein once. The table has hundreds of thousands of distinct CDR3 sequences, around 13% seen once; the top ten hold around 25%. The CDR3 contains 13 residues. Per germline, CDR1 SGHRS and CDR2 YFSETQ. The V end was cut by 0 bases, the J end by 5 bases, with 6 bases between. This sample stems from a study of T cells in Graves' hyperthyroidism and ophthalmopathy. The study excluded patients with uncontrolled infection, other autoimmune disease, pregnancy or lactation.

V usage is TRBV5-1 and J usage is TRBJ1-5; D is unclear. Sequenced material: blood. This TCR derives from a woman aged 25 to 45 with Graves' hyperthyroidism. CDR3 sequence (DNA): TGCGCCAGCAGCTTGGATTACGATCAGCCCCAGCATTTT. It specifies CASSLDYDQPQHF.